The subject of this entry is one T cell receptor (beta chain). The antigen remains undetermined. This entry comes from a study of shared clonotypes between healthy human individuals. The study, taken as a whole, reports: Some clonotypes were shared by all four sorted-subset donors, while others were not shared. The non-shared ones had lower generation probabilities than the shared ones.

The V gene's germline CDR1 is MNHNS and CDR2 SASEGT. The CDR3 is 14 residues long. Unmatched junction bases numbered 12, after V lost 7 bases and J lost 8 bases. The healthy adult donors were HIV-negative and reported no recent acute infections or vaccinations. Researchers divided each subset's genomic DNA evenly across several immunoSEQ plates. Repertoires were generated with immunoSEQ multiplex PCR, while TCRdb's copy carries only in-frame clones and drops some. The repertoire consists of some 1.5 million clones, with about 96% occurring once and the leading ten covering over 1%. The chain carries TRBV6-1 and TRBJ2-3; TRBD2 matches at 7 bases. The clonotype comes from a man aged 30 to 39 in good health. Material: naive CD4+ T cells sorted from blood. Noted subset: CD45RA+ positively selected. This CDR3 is CASITDTGRGTQYF. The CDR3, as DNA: TGTGCCAGCATCACGGACACGGGGAGGGGTACGCAGTATTTT.